The 30 T cell receptor beta chains presented below share a single source sample, sequenced in a study of T cells in Graves' hyperthyroidism and ophthalmopathy (dated by TCRdb to 2018 to 2020). The library relied on multiplex PCR. Instrument used: Illumina HiSeq 2000. TCR beta CDR3 regions were amplified from RNA transcripts. The TCR CDR3 was subjected to a first round of RT-PCR using the HTBI primer set and the Qiagen OneStep RT-PCR kit. TCRdb trimmed the raw reads at Q25, called clones with MiXCR and kept productive beta chains. Rows are combined by CDR3 protein, so each entry shows the most common genes and DNA. The sample contains under 800,000 distinct CDR3 sequences, 14% of them found a single time. The ten largest clones take up about a tenth of the sample. Sequenced: blood. The receptor source for this set is a woman between 18 and 29 years old with Graves' hyperthyroidism.

This clonotype was observed a handful of times. The J gene is TRBJ2-7, the V gene TRBV20-1, with a weak D call TRBD2 (7 bases). The CDR3 is made up of 16 amino acids. CDR1 and CDR2 from the germline V gene are DFQATT and SNEGSKA (reference sequence). V was clipped by 6 bases and J by 1 base, with 22 bases between them. In DNA, the CDR3 is TGCAGTGCGAGGGGGGGAGCGGGATTTGGGTCCTACGAGCAGTACTTC. It codes for CSARGGAGFGSYEQYF.

In its sample, this clonotype was seen a few times. This sequence joins TRBV4-1 and TRBJ1-1, with D perhaps matching TRBD1 (6 bases). Germline lookup yields CDR1 MGHRA and CDR2 YSYEKL. The CDR3 contains 15 residues. Trimming cost V 4 bases and J 6 bases, with 18 bases left between them. The CDR3 DNA sequence: TGCGCCAGCAGCCTCCTACAGCAGGGGTACGCTGAAGCTTTCTTT. Its protein product is CASSLLQQGYAEAFF.

This clonotype came up a few times. The chain joins TRBV9 to TRBJ2-6; D gene ambiguous. Trimming removed 7 bases at V and 0 bases at J, with 11 bases between. The CDR3 is made up of 15 amino acids. Germline lookup yields CDR1 SGDLS and CDR2 YYNGEE. CDR3 DNA sequence: TGTGCCAGCGCAATTATTAGCTCTGGGGCCAACGTCCTGACTTTC. It specifies CASAIISSGANVLTF.

Note on this clonotype: This may come from a read error, since a much larger clone is one base off. The conserved final phenylalanine or tryptophan is absent from the CDR3, which likely points to a read error. The rearrangement joins TRBV9 to TRBJ2-3, with D possibly TRBD1 on 5 matching bases. V was trimmed by 0 bases and J by 1 base, leaving 12 bases between them. This CDR3 comprises 16 residues. Per germline, CDR1 SGDLS and CDR2 YYNGEE. DNA for the CDR3: TGTGCCAGCAGCGTAGTTGGGGCCTCTGGCACAGATACGCAGTATCTT. It codes for CASSVVGASGTDTQYL.

This clonotype came up many times. The rearrangement joins TRBV6-5 to TRBJ2-3; maybe TRBD1 (5 bases). This CDR3 is built from 19 residues. Germline CDR1 MNHEY, CDR2 SVGAGI. Trimming pared 0 bases from V and 3 bases from J, leaving 22 bases between. CDR3 DNA sequence: TGTGCCAGCAGTTACTCGGCCCCAGGGCCAGCCTCGGAGACAGATACGCAGTATTTT. Translating it yields CASSYSAPGPASETDTQYF.

In its sample, this clonotype was seen a few times. This chain joins TRBV9 and TRBJ2-7, with D maybe TRBD1 (7 bases). Trimming cost V 2 bases and J 6 bases, with 12 bases left between them. This CDR3 has 13 residues. Germline-derived CDR1 and CDR2 are SGDLS and YYNGEE. CDR3 sequence (DNA): TGTGCCAGCAGCGTCACAGGGGACTGCGAGCAGTACTTC. Protein: CASSVTGDCEQYF.

This clonotype was seen a handful of times. The chain uses TRBV24-1 and TRBJ2-5; possible D gene TRBD2, 6 bases. The CDR3 runs 17 residues. The germline V gene encodes CDR1 KGHDR and CDR2 SFDVKD. The ends were cut back, 5 bases at V and 1 base at J, with 19 bases in the middle. CDR3 in amino acids: CATSVQPTGSIQETQYF. Written as DNA, the CDR3 is TGTGCCACCAGTGTTCAACCGACCGGGAGTATCCAAGAGACCCAGTACTTC.

The J gene is TRBJ2-7, the V gene TRBV7-9; 10 bases line up with TRBD2. The CDR3 is 14 amino acids. Germline loops: CDR1 SEHNR, CDR2 FQNEAQ (reference sequence). J lost 5 bases, V lost 4 bases, and 5 bases had no gene match. The CDR3 DNA sequence: TGTGCCAGCAGCTCTAGCGGGAGTTTCCACGAGCAGTACTTC. Its translation is CASSSSGSFHEQYF.

This clonotype was recorded at least ten times. The CDR3 DNA reads as TGTGCCAGCAGTGAAGCAGAGTTCTTAAGGGGGGCCCAGCATTTT. It yields the protein CASSEAEFLRGAQHF. The chain combines TRBV2 with TRBJ1-5; tentatively, D is TRBD1 (6 bases). V lost 0 bases and J 11 bases, leaving 17 bases between the germline ends. The CDR3 consists of 15 residues. Per the germline V gene, CDR1 is SNHLY and CDR2 is FYNNEI.

The chain recombines TRBV19 with TRBJ1-4, with TRBD1 identical over 7 bases. CDR1 and CDR2 from the germline V gene are LNHDA and SQIVND (reference sequence). V lost 3 bases and J lost 5; bases outside the gene matches: 6. CDR3 length equals 15 residues. The CDR3 coding sequence is TGTGCCAGTAGTATCGGACAGGTTCTAAATGAAAAACTGTTTTTT. Its protein product is CASSIGQVLNEKLFF.

The chain is built from TRBV12-3 or TRBV12-4 and TRBJ2-3, with D perhaps given as TRBD1 or TRBD2 (5 bases each). CDR3 length: 14 residues. V lost 5 bases and J 1 base, leaving 10 bases between the germline ends. CDR3 region: CASSDLGRTDTQYF. CDR3 bases: TGTGCCAGCAGTGACCTGGGACGCACAGATACGCAGTATTTT.

The V call is TRBV6-2 or TRBV6-3, the J call TRBJ1-5; D uncertain. Germline CDR1 reads MNHEY; CDR2 reads SVGEGT. CDR3 length: 14 amino acids. The germline V and J ends were trimmed by 5 bases and 1 base, with 9 bases remaining between them. The CDR3 protein is CASSGFQSNQPQHF. The CDR3 coding sequence is TGTGCCAGCAGTGGTTTCCAAAGCAATCAGCCCCAGCATTTT.

The chain uses TRBV7-2 and TRBJ2-3, with TRBD2 matching over 10 bases. The J segment lost 4 bases and the V segment lost 4 bases, leaving 8 bases of the junction unmatched. Germline V gene lookup returns CDR1 SGHTA and CDR2 FQGNSA. CDR3 length equals 16 residues. CDR3 coding DNA: TGTGCCAGCAGCTGGGCTAGCGGGAGTGGCGCAGATACGCAGTATTTT. It translates to CASSWASGSGADTQYF.

In regard to this clonotype: This clone may be a read error of a much larger clone one base away. The V and J genes are TRBV7-2 and TRBJ1-5; D unresolved. V lost 0 bases, J lost 3 bases, and 6 bases lay in between. The CDR3 sequence is 14 residues long. Germline values: CDR1 SGHTA, CDR2 FQGNSA. The CDR3, as DNA: TGTGCCAGCAGCTTAGCAGGGAACAATCAGCCCCAGCATTTT. Translating it yields CASSLAGNNQPQHF.

The V and J genes are TRBV24-1 and TRBJ1-2; D is unclear. The CDR3 is 15 residues long. Trimming removed 5 bases at V and 2 bases at J, with 14 bases between. CDR1 is KGHDR, CDR2 SFDVKD, per germline. This CDR3 is CATSGPGELNYGYTF. The CDR3 DNA reads TGTGCCACCAGTGGCCCGGGAGAGCTAAACTATGGCTACACCTTC.

The rearrangement uses TRBV6-1 and TRBJ1-4; possibly TRBD1 for D (6 bases). V lost 9 bases to trimming and J lost 9 bases, with 20 bases between them. Germline V gene data show CDR1 as MNHNS and CDR2 as SASEGT. CDR3 size: 14 residues. The CDR3, as DNA: TGTGCCAGTTTCGCCGGGGGGGCGCGAAAAAAACTGTTTTTT. Translating gives CASFAGGARKKLFF.

The sample holds many counts of this clonotype. This CDR3 is CASREPWTGVRDTQYF. CDR3 DNA: TGTGCCAGCAGAGAACCTTGGACAGGGGTGCGAGATACGCAGTATTTT. V gene TRBV28 combines with J gene TRBJ2-3; 9 bases match TRBD1. Germline V gene sequence: CDR1 MDHEN, CDR2 SYDVKM. V was clipped by 6 bases and J by 5 bases; unmatched bases: 12. CDR3 length: 16 residues. The full variable domain, in which reference TRBV28 and TRBJ2-3 provide the parts outside the CDR3, is DVKVTQSSRYLVKRTGEKVFLECVQDMDHENMFWYRQDPGLGLRLIYFSYDVKMKEKGDIPEGYSVSREKKERFSLILESASTNQTSMYLCASREPWTGVRDTQYFGPGTRLTVL.

There are many counts of this clonotype. V usage is TRBV20-1 and J usage is TRBJ2-4; 7 bases agree with TRBD2. The germline V gene has CDR1 DFQATT and CDR2 SNEGSKA (reference sequence). The V segment lost 4 bases and the J segment 6 bases; nucleotides outside the gene matches: 6. The CDR3 consists of 13 residues. The DNA of the CDR3 is TGCAGTGCTATGGGACTACCTGGAAACATTCAGTACTTC. It is translated as CSAMGLPGNIQYF.

This clonotype was seen many times. The chain carries TRBV2 and TRBJ2-7, with 8 bases lining up with TRBD2. The V gene end was trimmed by 3 bases and the J gene end by 3 bases; junction bases not matched to a gene: 4. This CDR3 comprises 14 residues. Germline-derived CDR1 and CDR2 are SNHLY and FYNNEI. The CDR3 loop reads CASSDPTSDYEQYF. The CDR3 DNA reads TGTGCCAGCAGTGACCCGACTAGCGACTACGAGCAGTACTTC.

This rearrangement joins TRBV3-1 to TRBJ2-1; the match to TRBD2 covers 8 bases. J lost 3 bases, V lost 6 bases, and 7 bases had no gene match. The CDR3 is 15 amino acids. The germline gives CDR1 LGHDT, CDR2 YNNKEL (reference sequence). The CDR3 DNA reads as TGTGCCAGCAGTTGGTCCAGCGGGAGCTACAATGAGCAGTTCTTC. It is translated as CASSWSSGSYNEQFF.

The chain carries TRBV2 and TRBJ1-2, with a possible D match to TRBD1 (6 bases). V dropped 6 bases and J dropped 8 bases, with 28 bases sitting between them. In germline, CDR1 is SNHLY, CDR2 FYNNEI. The CDR3 covers 17 residues. Written as DNA, the CDR3 is TGTGCCAGCAGCCCCGGGGGCCAGGCTCGGCGGTCTGAGGGCTACACCTTC. It translates to CASSPGGQARRSEGYTF.

This chain joins TRBV12-3 or TRBV12-4 and TRBJ1-1; D remains ambiguous. This CDR3 comprises 13 residues. Trimming removed 6 bases at V and 1 base at J, with 9 bases between. Written as DNA, the CDR3 is TGTGCCAGCAGGATTCGACCGAACACTGAAGCTTTCTTT. Protein product: CASRIRPNTEAFF.

In its sample, this clonotype was seen a few times. The rearrangement uses TRBV12-3 or TRBV12-4 and TRBJ2-3; D gene ambiguous. V gave up 5 bases and J gave up 4 bases, with 16 bases separating them. There are 15 residues in the CDR3. The CDR3, as DNA: TGTGCCAGCAGTCAGATAGTCCTCCGGGCAGATACGCAGTATTTT. Its protein product is CASSQIVLRADTQYF.

This clonotype was counted at least ten times. The chain couples TRBV7-8 to TRBJ2-2; 11 bases map to TRBD1. CDR1 and CDR2 from the germline V gene are SGHVS and FQNEAQ. CDR3 length equals 15 residues. V was clipped by 3 bases and J by 7 bases; unmatched bases: 4. CDR3 in amino acids: CASSLDRGRFGELFF. As DNA, the CDR3 is TGTGCCAGCAGCTTGGACAGGGGGCGGTTCGGGGAGCTGTTTTTT.

The table lists this clonotype with a few counts. The genes are TRBV20-1 and TRBJ1-2, with 10 bases aligning to TRBD1. V gave up 1 base and J gave up 4 bases; unmatched junction bases: 6. Germline values: CDR1 DFQATT, CDR2 SNEGSKA (reference sequence). This CDR3 is 15 amino acids long. The CDR3 sequence is CSARVGQGRGYGYTF. CDR3 nucleotides: TGCAGTGCTAGAGTGGGACAGGGGCGGGGCTATGGCTACACCTTC.

The sample holds a few counts of this clonotype. The gene calls are TRBV6-1 and TRBJ2-2; 7 bases match TRBD1. This CDR3 spans 15 amino acids. The V and J ends lost 4 bases and 3 bases, in that order; junction bases with no gene match: 5. Germline V gene data show CDR1 as MNHNS and CDR2 as SASEGT. CDR3 loop: CASSGRTGYTGELFF. The CDR3 bases are TGTGCCAGCAGTGGCCGGACAGGCTACACCGGGGAGCTGTTTTTT.

This clonotype was detected many times. This rearrangement joins TRBV20-1 to TRBJ2-3, with 7 bases identical to TRBD1. CDR1 and CDR2 from the germline V gene are DFQATT and SNEGSKA (reference sequence). Trimming removed 0 bases from V and 2 bases from J; junction bases left unmatched: 5. The CDR3 contains 15 residues. The CDR3 reads CSARDVRGITDTQYF. The CDR3 bases are TGCAGTGCTAGAGACGTCAGGGGGATCACAGATACGCAGTATTTT.

This clonotype was observed at least ten times. This chain uses TRBV30 with TRBJ2-7; 9 nucleotides match TRBD1. The trim removed 3 bases at V and 6 bases at J, leaving 6 bases unmatched. The CDR3 extends over 13 amino acids. Germline V gives CDR1 GTSNPN, CDR2 SVGIG (reference sequence). CDR3 residues: CAWRQGASSEQYF. The CDR3 bases are TGTGCCTGGAGACAGGGGGCGTCTTCCGAGCAGTACTTC.

This rearrangement joins TRBV6-1 to TRBJ2-5, with 13 bases matching TRBD2. Germline assignment: CDR1 MNHNS and CDR2 SASEGT. The trim removed 6 bases at V and 8 bases at J, leaving 6 bases unmatched. This CDR3 comprises 14 residues. CDR3 region: CASSPGTSGDTQYF. CDR3 nucleotides: TGTGCCAGCAGCCCCGGGACTAGCGGGGACACCCAGTACTTC.

The chain carries TRBV4-2 and TRBJ1-2; D is undetermined. Germline assignment: CDR1 LGHNA and CDR2 YNFKEQ. The CDR3 has 14 residues. Trimming pared 0 bases from V and 7 bases from J, leaving 12 bases between. DNA of the CDR3: TGTGCCAGCAGCCAAGATTCAGGAGACGCTGGCTACACCTTC. This gives the protein CASSQDSGDAGYTF.